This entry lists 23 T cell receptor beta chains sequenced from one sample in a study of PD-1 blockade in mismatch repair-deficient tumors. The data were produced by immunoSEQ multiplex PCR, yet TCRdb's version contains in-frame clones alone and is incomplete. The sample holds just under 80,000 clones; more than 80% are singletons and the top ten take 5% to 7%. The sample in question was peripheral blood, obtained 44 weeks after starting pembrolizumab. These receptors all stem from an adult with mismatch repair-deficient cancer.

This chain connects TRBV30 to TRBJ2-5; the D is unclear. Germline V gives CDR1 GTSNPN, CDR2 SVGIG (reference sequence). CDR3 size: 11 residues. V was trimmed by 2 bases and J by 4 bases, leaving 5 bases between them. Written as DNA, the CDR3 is TGTGCCTGGAGTCACGGAGAGACCCAGTACTTC. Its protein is CAWSHGETQYF.

CDR3 region: CASSDGHLSGNTIYF. DNA for the CDR3: TGTGCCAGCAGTGATGGACATCTCTCTGGAAACACCATATATTTT. The chain uses TRBV9 and TRBJ1-3; TRBD1 might be the D (5 bases). Trimming removed 5 bases at V and 0 bases at J, with 12 bases between. The V gene's germline CDR1 is SGDLS and CDR2 YYNGEE. The CDR3 consists of 15 residues. The whole variable domain, remainder taken from reference TRBV9 and TRBJ1-3, is DSGVTQTPKHLITATGQRVTLRCSPRSGDLSVYWYQQSLDQGLQFLIQYYNGEERAKGNILERFSAQQFPDLHSELNLSSLELGDSALYFCASSDGHLSGNTIYFGEGSWLTVV.

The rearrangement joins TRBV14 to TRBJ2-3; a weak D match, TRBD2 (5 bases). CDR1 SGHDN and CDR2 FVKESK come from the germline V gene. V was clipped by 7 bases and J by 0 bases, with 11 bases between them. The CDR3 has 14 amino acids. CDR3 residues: CASTRGSSTDTQYF. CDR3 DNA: TGTGCCAGCACTCGGGGATCTAGCACAGATACGCAGTATTTT.

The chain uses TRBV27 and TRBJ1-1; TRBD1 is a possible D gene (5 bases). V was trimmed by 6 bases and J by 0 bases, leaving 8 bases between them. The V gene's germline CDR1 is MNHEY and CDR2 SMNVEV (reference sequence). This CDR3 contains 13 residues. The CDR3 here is CASRPTVNTEAFF. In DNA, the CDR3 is TGTGCCAGCAGACCGACAGTGAACACTGAAGCTTTCTTT.

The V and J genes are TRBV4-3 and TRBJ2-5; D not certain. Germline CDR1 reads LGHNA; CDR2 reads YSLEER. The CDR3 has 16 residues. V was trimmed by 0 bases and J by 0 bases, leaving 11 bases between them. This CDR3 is CASSQDGTLNQETQYF. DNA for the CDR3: TGCGCCAGCAGCCAAGATGGCACGCTAAACCAAGAGACCCAGTACTTC.

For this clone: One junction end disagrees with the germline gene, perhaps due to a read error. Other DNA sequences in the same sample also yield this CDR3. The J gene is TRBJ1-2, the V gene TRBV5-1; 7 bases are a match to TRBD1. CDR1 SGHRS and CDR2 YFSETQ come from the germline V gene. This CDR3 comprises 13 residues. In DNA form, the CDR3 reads TGCGCCAGCAGCTGGGACAGAAACTATGGTTACACCTTC. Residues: CASSWDRNYGYTF.

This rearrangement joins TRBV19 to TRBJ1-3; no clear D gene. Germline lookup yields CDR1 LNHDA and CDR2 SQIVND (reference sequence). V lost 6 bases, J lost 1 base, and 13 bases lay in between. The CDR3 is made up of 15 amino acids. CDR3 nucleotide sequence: TGTGCCAGTAGGACGTCCGCGAGTTCTGGAAACACCATATATTTT. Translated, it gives CASRTSASSGNTIYF.

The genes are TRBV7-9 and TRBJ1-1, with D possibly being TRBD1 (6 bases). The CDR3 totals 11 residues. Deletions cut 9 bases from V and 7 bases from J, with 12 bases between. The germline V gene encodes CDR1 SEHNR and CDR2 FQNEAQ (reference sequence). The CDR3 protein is CASQQGGEAFF. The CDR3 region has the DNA TGTGCCAGTCAACAAGGGGGTGAAGCTTTCTTT.

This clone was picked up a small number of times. The CDR3 region is CASSSFMNTEAFF. The CDR3 DNA reads TGTGCCAGCAGTTCTTTCATGAACACTGAAGCTTTCTTT. This chain joins TRBV2 and TRBJ1-1, with D unresolved. Trimming pared 5 bases from V and 0 bases from J, leaving 7 bases between. Germline V gene lookup returns CDR1 SNHLY and CDR2 FYNNEI. This CDR3 contains 13 residues.

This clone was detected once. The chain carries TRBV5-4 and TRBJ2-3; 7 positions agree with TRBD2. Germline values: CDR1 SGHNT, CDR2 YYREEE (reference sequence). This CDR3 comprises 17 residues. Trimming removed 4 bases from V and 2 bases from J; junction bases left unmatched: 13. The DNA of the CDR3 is TGTGCCAGCAGCCCTGGGCCGGGAGGCCATTTCACAGATACGCAGTATTTT. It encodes CASSPGPGGHFTDTQYF.

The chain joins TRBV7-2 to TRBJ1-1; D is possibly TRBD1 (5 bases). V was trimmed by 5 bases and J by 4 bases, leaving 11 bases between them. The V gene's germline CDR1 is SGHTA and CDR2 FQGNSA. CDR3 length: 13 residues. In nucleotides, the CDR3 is TGTGCCAGCAGCCGACAGCCACTCACTGAAGCTTTCTTT. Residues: CASSRQPLTEAFF.

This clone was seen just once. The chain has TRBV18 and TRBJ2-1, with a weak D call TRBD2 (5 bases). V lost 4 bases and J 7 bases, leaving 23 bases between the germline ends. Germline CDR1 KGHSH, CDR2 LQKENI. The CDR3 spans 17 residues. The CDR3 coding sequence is TGTGCCAGCTCACGAGAGAGCTCAGCGGTCGGTTGGAATGAGCAGTTCTTC. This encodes CASSRESSAVGWNEQFF.

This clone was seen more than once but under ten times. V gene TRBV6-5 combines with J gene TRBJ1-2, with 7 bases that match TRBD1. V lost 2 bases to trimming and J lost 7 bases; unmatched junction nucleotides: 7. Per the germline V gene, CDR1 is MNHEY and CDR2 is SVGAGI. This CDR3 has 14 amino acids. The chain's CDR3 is CASSYARGTVGYTF. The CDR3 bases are TGTGCCAGCAGTTACGCCAGGGGGACCGTTGGCTACACCTTC.

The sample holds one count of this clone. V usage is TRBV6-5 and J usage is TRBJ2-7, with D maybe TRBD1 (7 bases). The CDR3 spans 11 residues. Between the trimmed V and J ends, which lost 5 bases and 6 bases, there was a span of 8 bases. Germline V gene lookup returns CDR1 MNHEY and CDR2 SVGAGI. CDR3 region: CASSQGGEQYF. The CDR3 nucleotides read TGTGCCAGCAGTCAGGGGGGCGAGCAGTACTTC.

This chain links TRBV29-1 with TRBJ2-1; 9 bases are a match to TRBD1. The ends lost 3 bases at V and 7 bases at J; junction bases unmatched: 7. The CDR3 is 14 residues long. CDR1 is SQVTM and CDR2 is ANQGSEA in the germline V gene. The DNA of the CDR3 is TGCAGCGTTGACTTGGGACAGGGACGGAATGAGCAGTTCTTC. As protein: CSVDLGQGRNEQFF.

This CDR3 reads CASSYSAAPNTEAFF. The CDR3 DNA reads as TGTGCCAGCAGTTACTCGGCGGCTCCGAACACTGAAGCTTTCTTT. This chain joins TRBV6-5 and TRBJ1-1, with D unclear. Per the germline V gene, CDR1 is MNHEY and CDR2 is SVGAGI. CDR3 length: 15 amino acids. The V gene lost 0 bases and the J gene lost 1 base, with 9 bases spanning the gap.

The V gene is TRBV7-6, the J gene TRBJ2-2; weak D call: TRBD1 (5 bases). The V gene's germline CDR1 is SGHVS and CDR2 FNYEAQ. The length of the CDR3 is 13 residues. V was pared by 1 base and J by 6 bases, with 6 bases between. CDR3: CASSLVGAGELFF. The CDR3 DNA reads TGTGCCAGCAGCTTAGTAGGGGCCGGGGAGCTGTTTTTT.

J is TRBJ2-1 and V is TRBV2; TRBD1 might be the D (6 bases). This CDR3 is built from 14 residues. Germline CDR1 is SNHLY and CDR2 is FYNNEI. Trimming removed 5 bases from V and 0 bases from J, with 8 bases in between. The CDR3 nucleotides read TGTGCCAGCAGTACAGGGACCTCCTACAATGAGCAGTTCTTC. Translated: CASSTGTSYNEQFF.

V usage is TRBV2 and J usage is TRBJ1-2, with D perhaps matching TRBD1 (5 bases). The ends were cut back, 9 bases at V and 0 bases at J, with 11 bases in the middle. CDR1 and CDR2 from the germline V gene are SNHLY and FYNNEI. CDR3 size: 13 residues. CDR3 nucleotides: TGTGCCAGTGGGACGGCCACTAACTATGGCTACACCTTC. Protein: CASGTATNYGYTF. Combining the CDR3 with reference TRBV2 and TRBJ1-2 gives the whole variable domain EPEVTQTPSHQVTQMGQEVILRCVPISNHLYFYWYRQILGQKVEFLVSFYNNEISEKSEIFDDQFSVERPDGSNFTLKIRSTKLEDSAMYFCASGTATNYGYTFGSGTRLTVV.

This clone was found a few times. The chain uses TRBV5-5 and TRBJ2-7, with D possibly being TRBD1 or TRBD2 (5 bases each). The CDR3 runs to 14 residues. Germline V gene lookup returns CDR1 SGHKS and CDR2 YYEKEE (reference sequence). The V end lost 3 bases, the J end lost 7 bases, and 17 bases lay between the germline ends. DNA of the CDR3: TGTGCCAGCAGCTCGAGTTCAGAGGGGCGGGAGCAGTACTTC. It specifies CASSSSSEGREQYF.

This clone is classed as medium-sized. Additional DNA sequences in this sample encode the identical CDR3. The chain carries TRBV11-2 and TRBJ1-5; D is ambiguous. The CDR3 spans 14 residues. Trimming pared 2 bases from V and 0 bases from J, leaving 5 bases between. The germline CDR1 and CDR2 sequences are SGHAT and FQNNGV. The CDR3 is CASSLSDSNQPQHF. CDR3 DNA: TGTGCCAGCAGCTTATCAGATAGCAATCAGCCCCAGCATTTT.

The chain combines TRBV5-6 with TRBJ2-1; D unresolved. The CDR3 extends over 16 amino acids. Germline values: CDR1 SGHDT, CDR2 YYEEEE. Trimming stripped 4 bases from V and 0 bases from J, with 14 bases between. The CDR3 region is CASSLGSMSSYNEQFF. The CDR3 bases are TGTGCCAGCAGCCTAGGGTCCATGAGCTCCTACAATGAGCAGTTCTTC.

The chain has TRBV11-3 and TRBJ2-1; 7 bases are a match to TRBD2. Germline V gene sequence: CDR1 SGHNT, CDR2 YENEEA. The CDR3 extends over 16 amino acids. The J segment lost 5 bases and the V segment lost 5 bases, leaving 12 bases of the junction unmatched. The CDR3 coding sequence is TGTGCCAGCAGCCCAGGAGGCAGCGGGACTGACAATGAGCAGTTCTTC. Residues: CASSPGGSGTDNEQFF.